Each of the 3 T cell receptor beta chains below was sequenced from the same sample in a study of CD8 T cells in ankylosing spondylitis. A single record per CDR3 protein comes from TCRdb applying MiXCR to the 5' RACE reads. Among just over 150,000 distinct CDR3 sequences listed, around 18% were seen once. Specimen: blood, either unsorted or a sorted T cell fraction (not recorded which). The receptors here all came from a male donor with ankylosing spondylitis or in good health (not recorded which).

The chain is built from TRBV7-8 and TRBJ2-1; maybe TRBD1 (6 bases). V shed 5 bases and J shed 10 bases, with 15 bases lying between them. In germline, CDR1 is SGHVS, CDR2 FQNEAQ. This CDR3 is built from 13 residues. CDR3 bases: TGTGCCAGCAGCGGTAGTGGGGGCCGCGAGCAGTTCTTC. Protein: CASSGSGGREQFF.

CDR3 in DNA: TGCGCCAGCAGCTCCCTAAGCGGGAGGGCGTACGAGCAGTACTTC. It translates to CASSSLSGRAYEQYF. The gene calls are TRBV5-1 and TRBJ2-7, with 10 bases fitting TRBD2. V was clipped by 3 bases and J by 4 bases; unmatched bases: 7. From germline, CDR1 is SGHRS and CDR2 YFSETQ. CDR3 length equals 15 residues.

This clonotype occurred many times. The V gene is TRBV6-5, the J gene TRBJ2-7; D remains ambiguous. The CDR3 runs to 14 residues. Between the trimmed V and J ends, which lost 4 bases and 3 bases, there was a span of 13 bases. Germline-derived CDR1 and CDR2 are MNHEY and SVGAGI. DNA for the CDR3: TGTGCCAGCAGTTCCACTCTAGTTGGCTACGAGCAGTACTTC. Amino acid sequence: CASSSTLVGYEQYF.